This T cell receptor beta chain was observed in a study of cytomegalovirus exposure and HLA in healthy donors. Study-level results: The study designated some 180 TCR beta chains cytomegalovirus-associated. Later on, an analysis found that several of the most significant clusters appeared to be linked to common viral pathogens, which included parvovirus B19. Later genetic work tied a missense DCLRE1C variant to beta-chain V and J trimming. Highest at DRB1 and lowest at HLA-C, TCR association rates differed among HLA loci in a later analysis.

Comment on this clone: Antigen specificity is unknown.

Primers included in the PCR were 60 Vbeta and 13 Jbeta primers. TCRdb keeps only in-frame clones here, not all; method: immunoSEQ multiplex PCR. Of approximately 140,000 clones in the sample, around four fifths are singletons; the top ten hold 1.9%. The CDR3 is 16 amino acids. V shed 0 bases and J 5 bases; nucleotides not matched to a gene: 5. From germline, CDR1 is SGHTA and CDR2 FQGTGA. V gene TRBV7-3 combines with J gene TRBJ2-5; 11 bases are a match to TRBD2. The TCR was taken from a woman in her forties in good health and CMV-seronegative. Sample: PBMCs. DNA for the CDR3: TGTGCCAGCAGCTTAACGCCTAGCGGGAGGTTCGAGACCCAGTACTTC. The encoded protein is CASSLTPSGRFETQYF.